This TCR beta chain appears in the sequencing data of a study of shared clonotypes between healthy human individuals. Findings of the study overall: Non-shared clonotypes had lower generation probabilities than clonotypes shared by all four sorted-subset donors.

Comments on this clone: Its target is unknown.

Investigators spread the genomic DNA of each subset evenly over several immunoSEQ plates. Sequenced by immunoSEQ multiplex PCR; TCRdb stores in-frame clones only, minus some. The data show 2 million to 2.5 million clones, under 97% seen once. V dropped 0 bases and J dropped 11 bases, with 10 bases sitting between them. The CDR3 spans 13 residues. CDR1 LGHNA and CDR2 YSLEER come from the germline V gene. The chain is built from TRBV4-3 and TRBJ1-4; D ambiguous. What was sequenced was naive CD4+ T cells sorted from blood. Subset in this sample: CD45RA+ positively selected. The TCR was taken from a man younger than 35 in good health. The DNA for the CDR3 is TGCGCCAGCAGCCAAGACGTGGAGCCGAAACTGTTTTTT. Its protein product is CASSQDVEPKLFF.